A single sample gave rise to the 27 T cell receptor beta chains below, sequenced in a study of CD8+CD57+ T cells in acquired aplastic anemia. According to the study, genomic DNA was the template for TCR beta VDJ and CDR3 profiling. One entry per CDR3 protein results from TCRdb running MiXCR on the reads. This table holds 180,000 or so distinct CDR3 sequences, roughly half found once. Previously, flow cytometry had revealed CD8+CD57+ cell expansion in the patients chosen for sequencing. Sequenced input: sorted CD4+, CD8+, or CD8+CD57+ T cells (not recorded which) from PBMCs. Receptor source: a human donor with aplastic anemia.

This clonotype appeared a few times. V usage is TRBV10-2 and J usage is TRBJ2-5; D might be TRBD1 (5 bases). V was trimmed by 8 bases and J by 3 bases, leaving 13 bases between them. The CDR3 runs to 13 residues. In germline, CDR1 is WSHSY, CDR2 SAAADI. CDR3 sequence: CASGAAREETQYF. Written as DNA, the CDR3 is TGCGCCAGCGGGGCTGCCAGGGAAGAGACCCAGTACTTC.

This clonotype was recorded only once. A much larger clonotype is one base distant, so this may be a read error. The J gene is TRBJ2-7, the V gene TRBV5-4; TRBD2 aligns across 8 bases. Germline V CDR1 and CDR2: SGHNT, YYREEE (reference sequence). The CDR3 has 14 amino acids. V shed 4 bases and J 2 bases; nucleotides not matched to a gene: 5. The CDR3 DNA follows: TGTGCCAGCAGCCGCGGGGGGAGCCCCTACGAGCAGTACTTC. Translated: CASSRGGSPYEQYF.

This clonotype occurred many times. This sequence joins TRBV7-9 and TRBJ2-7; 7 positions agree with TRBD2. This CDR3 is 14 amino acids long. After removal of 3 bases from V and 6 bases from J, the junction contained 8 bases not matched to a gene. Germline loops: CDR1 SEHNR, CDR2 FQNEAQ (reference sequence). The CDR3 DNA reads TGTGCCAGCAGCTTCGGACTAGTAGCGTCCGAGCAGTACTTC. Residues: CASSFGLVASEQYF. Variable domain in full (rest from reference TRBV7-9 and TRBJ2-7): DTGVSQNPRHKITKRGQNVTFRCDPISEHNRLYWYRQTLGQGPEFLTYFQNEAQLEKSRLLSDRFSAERPKGSFSTLEIQRTEQGDSAMYLCASSFGLVASEQYFGPGTRLTVT.

This clonotype occurred many times. V and J are TRBV6-2 or TRBV6-3 and TRBJ2-6; D gene uncertain. V lost 7 bases to trimming and J lost 4 bases, with 5 bases between them. The CDR3 is 12 amino acids. Germline CDR1 is MNHEY and CDR2 is SVGEGT. CDR3 residues: CASKQGANVLTF. The CDR3 DNA sequence: TGTGCCAGCAAGCAGGGGGCCAACGTCCTGACTTTC.

This clonotype was picked up many times. The chain carries TRBV4-1 and TRBJ2-1; the D is unclear. The CDR3 is 16 amino acids. Trimming stripped 3 bases from V and 0 bases from J, with 12 bases between. Germline CDR1 and CDR2: MGHRA and YSYEKL. The CDR3 sequence is CASSQVNMVSYNEQFF. In DNA, the CDR3 is TGCGCCAGCAGCCAGGTGAACATGGTCTCCTACAATGAGCAGTTCTTC.

This clonotype occurred a few times. CDR3 coding DNA: TGTGCCACCAGCCCCGGGACAGAGAGCTCCTACGAGCAGTACTTC. Translation gives CATSPGTESSYEQYF. The rearrangement joins TRBV15 to TRBJ2-7, with 7 bases aligning to TRBD1. This CDR3 region has 15 residues. The trim removed 5 bases at V and 0 bases at J, leaving 7 bases unmatched. Looked up from germline, CDR1 is LNHNV and CDR2 is YYDKDF (reference sequence).

The chain combines TRBV28 with TRBJ1-5; TRBD1 matches at 7 bases. This CDR3 has 15 residues. With 4 bases clipped from V and 4 bases from J, the junction kept 7 bases outside the gene matches. The germline V gene has CDR1 MDHEN and CDR2 SYDVKM. The CDR3 sequence is CASSSGGGENQPQHF. The CDR3 region has the DNA TGTGCCAGCAGTTCAGGGGGAGGGGAAAATCAGCCCCAGCATTTT. The full variable domain, rest sourced from reference TRBV28 and TRBJ1-5, is DVKVTQSSRYLVKRTGEKVFLECVQDMDHENMFWYRQDPGLGLRLIYFSYDVKMKEKGDIPEGYSVSREKKERFSLILESASTNQTSMYLCASSSGGGENQPQHFGDGTRLSIL.

This clonotype has a count of ten or more. V usage is TRBV9 and J usage is TRBJ2-7; 9 bases line up with TRBD2. Germline V lookup: CDR1 SGDLS, CDR2 YYNGEE. The CDR3 is 15 residues long. With 0 bases clipped from V and 2 bases from J, the junction kept 3 bases outside the gene matches. The CDR3 sequence: CASSVESGGPYEQYF. CDR3 nucleotide sequence: TGTGCCAGCAGCGTAGAGAGCGGGGGGCCCTACGAGCAGTACTTC.

This sequence joins TRBV11-3 and TRBJ2-7; D unclear. Trimming pared 1 base from V and 2 bases from J, leaving 12 bases between. CDR3 size: 15 residues. The V gene's germline CDR1 is SGHNT and CDR2 YENEEA. The CDR3 bases are TGTGCCAGCAGCTTAGCCCCGACGGAGACCTACGAGCAGTACTTC. Its protein product is CASSLAPTETYEQYF.

This chain uses TRBV20-1 with TRBJ1-1; D might be TRBD1 (5 bases). Trimming took 1 base from V and 3 from J, leaving 9 bases between them. This CDR3 region has 13 residues. Per germline, CDR1 DFQATT and CDR2 SNEGSKA (reference sequence). The CDR3 DNA follows: TGCAGTGCTAGAGGAGGGGCCTACACTGAAGCTTTCTTT. Translating gives CSARGGAYTEAFF.

This clonotype came up once. The CDR3 sequence is CASRSTGGGANVLTF. DNA of the CDR3: TGTGCCAGCAGGTCGACAGGGGGTGGGGCCAACGTCCTGACTTTC. This rearrangement joins TRBV2 to TRBJ2-6, with TRBD1 matching 9 bases. V dropped 6 bases and J dropped 3; count of bases not matched to a gene: 3. Per the germline V gene, CDR1 is SNHLY and CDR2 is FYNNEI. This CDR3 region has 15 residues. The whole variable domain, remainder taken from reference TRBV2 and TRBJ2-6, is EPEVTQTPSHQVTQMGQEVILRCVPISNHLYFYWYRQILGQKVEFLVSFYNNEISEKSEIFDDQFSVERPDGSNFTLKIRSTKLEDSAMYFCASRSTGGGANVLTFGAGSRLTVL.

This chain connects TRBV15 to TRBJ2-7, with D tentatively TRBD1 (6 bases). The V and J ends lost 0 bases and 2 bases respectively, with 17 bases between them. Germline V CDR1 and CDR2: LNHNV, YYDKDF (reference sequence). This CDR3 contains 17 residues. The CDR3 nucleotides read TGTGCCACCAGCAGAGAAGATCAGGGGCTTCGACCCTACGAGCAGTACTTC. Amino acids: CATSREDQGLRPYEQYF.

The J gene is TRBJ2-2, the V gene TRBV10-3; D not resolved. V lost 0 bases to trimming and J lost 0 bases, with 8 bases between them. Germline CDR1 ENHRY, CDR2 SYGVKD. This CDR3 region has 16 residues. CDR3 region: CAISESYKTNTGELFF. DNA for the CDR3: TGTGCCATCAGTGAGTCGTACAAAACGAACACCGGGGAGCTGTTTTTT.

The rearrangement joins TRBV11-2 to TRBJ2-6, with TRBD2 matching over 8 bases. The V gene's germline CDR1 is SGHAT and CDR2 FQNNGV. The J segment lost 0 bases and the V segment lost 4 bases, leaving 11 bases of the junction unmatched. This CDR3 is 19 amino acids long. In DNA, the CDR3 is TGTGCCAGCAGCTCTACCTATAGCGGGGAGAGCTCTGGGGCCAACGTCCTGACTTTC. This gives the protein CASSSTYSGESSGANVLTF.

The V gene is TRBV15, the J gene TRBJ1-1, with D hard to call. This CDR3 has 13 amino acids. Germline CDR1 is LNHNV and CDR2 is YYDKDF (reference sequence). With 5 bases removed from V and 6 bases from J, the gap between germline ends came to 13 bases. As DNA, the CDR3 is TGTGCCACCAGCCCCGGGTCCCACTCTGAAGCTTTCTTT. Protein product: CATSPGSHSEAFF.

This clonotype was detected many times. In DNA, the CDR3 is TGTGCCAGCAGCCCGGGAAGCTCCTACAATGAGCAGTTCTTC. Encoded protein: CASSPGSSYNEQFF. The chain has TRBV7-3 and TRBJ2-1; D may be TRBD2 (5 bases). CDR1 SGHTA and CDR2 FQGTGA come from the germline V gene. This CDR3 is built from 14 residues. The V gene lost 5 bases and the J gene lost 0 bases, with 8 bases spanning the gap.

This clonotype was picked up a small number of times. V is TRBV6-1 and J is TRBJ2-1; the D gene could be TRBD1 or TRBD2 (6 bases each). This CDR3 has 15 amino acids. Germline V gene sequence: CDR1 MNHNS, CDR2 SASEGT. V gave up 6 bases and J gave up 3 bases, with 15 bases separating them. CDR3 residues: CASRFRGLFYNEQFF. CDR3 DNA sequence: TGTGCCAGCAGATTCCGGGGGCTTTTCTACAATGAGCAGTTCTTC.

The CDR3, as DNA: TGTGCCAGCAGTCAACGCGGGGGCGCGAACACCGGGGAGCTGTTTTTT. Translation gives CASSQRGGANTGELFF. The rearrangement links TRBV7-3 to TRBJ2-2; possibly TRBD2 for D (7 bases). This CDR3 region has 16 residues. Trimming removed 6 bases at V and 0 bases at J, with 14 bases between. Germline CDR1 is SGHTA and CDR2 is FQGTGA. Full variable domain (remainder filled in from reference TRBV7-3 and TRBJ2-2): GAGVSQTPSNKVTEKGKYVELRCDPISGHTALYWYRQSLGQGPEFLIYFQGTGAADDSGLPNDRFFAVRPEGSVSTLKIQRTERGDSAVYLCASSQRGGANTGELFFGEGSRLTVL.

The sample holds many counts of this clonotype. The chain has TRBV19 and TRBJ2-2; the match to TRBD2 covers 10 bases. This CDR3 spans 15 amino acids. V lost 8 bases to trimming and J lost 3 bases; unmatched junction nucleotides: 6. Germline CDR1 reads LNHDA; CDR2 reads SQIVND (reference sequence). CDR3 protein: CASAPLAGYTGELFF. As DNA, the CDR3 is TGTGCCAGTGCCCCACTAGCGGGGTACACCGGGGAGCTGTTTTTT.

There are many counts of this clonotype. The chain links TRBV20-1 to TRBJ2-3; D is possibly TRBD2 (6 bases). Per the germline V gene, CDR1 is DFQATT and CDR2 is SNEGSKA (reference sequence). V lost 0 bases to trimming and J lost 2 bases, with 12 bases between them. The CDR3 consists of 15 residues. The CDR3 nucleotides read TGCAGTGCTAGAGATCCCGCGGGAATCACAGATACGCAGTATTTT. Translation: CSARDPAGITDTQYF.

V is TRBV7-9 and J is TRBJ2-7; tentative D call: TRBD1 (6 bases). The CDR3 has 14 amino acids. V shed 5 bases and J shed 5 bases, with 16 bases lying between them. Germline CDR1 SEHNR, CDR2 FQNEAQ (reference sequence). The CDR3 region has the DNA TGTGCCAGCAGCCTATACAGGGCTGGGGACGAGCAGTACTTC. Amino acid sequence: CASSLYRAGDEQYF.

The V gene is TRBV10-3, the J gene TRBJ2-2, with a tentative D call TRBD1 (7 bases). This CDR3 has 15 residues. The V and J ends lost 7 bases and 10 bases respectively, with 22 bases between them. Per the germline V gene, CDR1 is ENHRY and CDR2 is SYGVKD. The CDR3, as DNA: TGTGCCATCACTCCGGGCCAGGGGGGATACGAGGAGCTGTTTTTT. This sequence encodes CAITPGQGGYEELFF.

Remarks on this clonotype: The CDR3 carries no conserved terminal phenylalanine or tryptophan, so it likely arises from a read error. V usage is TRBV11-1 and J usage is TRBJ1-6, with 7 bases fitting TRBD1. Germline CDR1 and CDR2: SGHAT and FQDESV (reference sequence). V lost 4 bases to trimming and J lost 0 bases; unmatched junction nucleotides: 12. This CDR3 contains 19 residues. CDR3 nucleotide sequence: TGTGCCAGCAGCTCCGTGGGACAGCCCACGAGCTCCTATAATTCACCCCTCCACTCT. Protein: CASSSVGQPTSSYNSPLHS.

This sequence joins TRBV10-1 and TRBJ2-7; D remains ambiguous. The ends were cut back, 2 bases at V and 8 bases at J, with 22 bases in the middle. Germline V gives CDR1 WNHNN, CDR2 SYGVQD (reference sequence). The CDR3 length is 16 residues. The CDR3 DNA is TGCGCCAGCAGTGAGGCGGACGAGGTGCAGCCTAAGCAGCAGTACTTC. Its protein product is CASSEADEVQPKQQYF.

The genes are TRBV5-4 and TRBJ2-1; perhaps TRBD1 as D (7 bases). The V and J ends lost 7 bases and 9 bases respectively, with 17 bases between them. Germline CDR1 SGHNT, CDR2 YYREEE (reference sequence). The CDR3 has 13 residues. CDR3 DNA: TGTGCCAGCGGATTACAGGGGAGGAGTGAGCAGTTCTTC. Amino acid sequence: CASGLQGRSEQFF.

The chain recombines TRBV13 with TRBJ2-3, with a tentative D call TRBD1 (5 bases). The germline V gene encodes CDR1 PRHDT and CDR2 FYEKMQ (reference sequence). This CDR3 has 15 amino acids. Trimming removed 3 bases from V and 0 bases from J, with 10 bases in between. The CDR3: CASSLDTASTDTQYF. The CDR3 DNA is TGTGCCAGCAGCTTGGACACCGCGAGCACAGATACGCAGTATTTT.

This clonotype appeared a few times. It may be a read error: a sequence one base away is much more abundant. The chain links TRBV7-9 to TRBJ2-5; tentatively, D is TRBD1 (5 bases). Germline lookup yields CDR1 SEHNR and CDR2 FQNEAQ (reference sequence). This CDR3 contains 14 residues. Trimming cost V 10 bases and J 0 bases, with 15 bases left between them. For the CDR3, the DNA is TGTGCCACCGCCAGGGCCAGGTACCAAGAGACCCAGTACTTC. The encoded protein is CATARARYQETQYF.